The clone carrying this T cell receptor (beta chain) was counted ten times or more. The antigen is unknown. Clinical Activity Scores of at least 3, NOSPECS grades of at least 4 and durations under 3 months characterized ophthalmopathy patients. The sample is drawn from a study of T cells in Graves' hyperthyroidism and ophthalmopathy. Authors of the study amplified TCR beta CDR3 regions from RNA transcripts. A first-round RT-PCR of the TCR CDR3 used the HTBI primer set. Via MiXCR, TCRdb re-called the multiplex PCR reads, giving one row per CDR3 protein. The sample yields hundreds of thousands of distinct CDR3 sequences, about 20% seen once. Whole-study results and caveats: Most thyroid clonotypes with frequency above 0.001 were detected in blood.

In germline, CDR1 is MNHEY, CDR2 SVGEGT. The CDR3 loop spans 12 amino acids. The clonotype comes from a man between 40 and 49 years old with Graves' ophthalmopathy. This chain uses TRBV6-2 or TRBV6-3 with TRBJ2-4; 7 bases are shared with TRBD2. The sequenced sample consisted of blood. CDR3 DNA: TGTCTAAAGAAAGTAGCGGGAAACATTCAGTACTTC. It translates to CLKKVAGNIQYF.